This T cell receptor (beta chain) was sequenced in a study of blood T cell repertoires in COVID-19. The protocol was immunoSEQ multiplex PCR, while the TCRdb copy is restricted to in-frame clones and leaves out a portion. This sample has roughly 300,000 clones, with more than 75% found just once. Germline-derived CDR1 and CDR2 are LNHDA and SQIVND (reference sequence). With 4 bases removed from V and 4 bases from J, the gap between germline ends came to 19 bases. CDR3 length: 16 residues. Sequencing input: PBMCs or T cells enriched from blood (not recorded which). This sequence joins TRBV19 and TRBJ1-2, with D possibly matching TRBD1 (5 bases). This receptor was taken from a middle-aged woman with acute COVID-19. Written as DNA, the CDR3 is TGTGCCAGTAGTACGGAACCGACAGTCGAGGCCTATGGCTACACCTTC. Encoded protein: CASSTEPTVEAYGYTF.